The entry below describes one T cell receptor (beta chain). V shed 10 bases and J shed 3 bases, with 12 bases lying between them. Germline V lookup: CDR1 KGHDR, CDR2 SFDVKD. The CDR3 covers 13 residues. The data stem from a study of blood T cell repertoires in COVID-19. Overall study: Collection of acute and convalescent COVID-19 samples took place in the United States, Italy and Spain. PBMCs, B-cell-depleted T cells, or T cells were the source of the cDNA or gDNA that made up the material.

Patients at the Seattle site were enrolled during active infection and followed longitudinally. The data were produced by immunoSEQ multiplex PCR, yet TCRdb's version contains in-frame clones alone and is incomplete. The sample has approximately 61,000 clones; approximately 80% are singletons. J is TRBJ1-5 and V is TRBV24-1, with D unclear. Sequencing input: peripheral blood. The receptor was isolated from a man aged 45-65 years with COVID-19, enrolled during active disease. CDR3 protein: CATTEGANQPQHF. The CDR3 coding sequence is TGTGCCACAACTGAGGGAGCCAATCAGCCCCAGCATTTT.